The rows below give T cell receptor beta chains drawn from one sample of a study of siplizumab effects on memory and regulatory T cells. The data were produced by immunoSEQ multiplex PCR, yet TCRdb's version contains in-frame clones alone and is incomplete. The sample has about 120,000 clones, approximately 92% seen once. Source material: non-Treg CD4+ T cells sorted from blood. These TCRs come from a human donor in good health. The CDR3 runs from the conserved cysteine through the conserved F or W. Each record gives: D gene, V gene, J gene, clone size, CDR3 DNA, CDR3 protein. D genes are given only for firm matches. Clone size appears in some rows only: once, few, many, or a class for an expanded clone.

d_gene: NA; v_gene: TRBV6-5; j_gene: TRBJ2-1; abundance: NA; CDR3nt: TGTCCTAAGGCCGGGGAGTACAATGAGCAGTTCTTC; CDR3aa: CPKAGEYNEQFF
d_gene: NA; v_gene: TRBV5-4; j_gene: TRBJ2-5; abundance: NA; CDR3nt: TGTGCCAGCAGCTTGGACTTGATGGGGGAGACCCAGTACTTC; CDR3aa: CASSLDLMGETQYF
d_gene: NA; v_gene: TRBV11-2; j_gene: TRBJ2-3; abundance: NA; CDR3nt: TGTGCCAGCAGCCCTCCAGGGAATACGCAGTATTTT; CDR3aa: CASSPPGNTQYF
d_gene: NA; v_gene: TRBV2; j_gene: TRBJ2-7; abundance: NA; CDR3nt: TGTGCCAGCAGTGTAGGATACGAGCAGTACTTC; CDR3aa: CASSVGYEQYF
d_gene: NA; v_gene: TRBV4-3; j_gene: TRBJ2-5; abundance: NA; CDR3nt: TGCGCCAGCAGCCACCCGGGAGAGACCCAGTACTTC; CDR3aa: CASSHPGETQYF
d_gene: TRBD1; v_gene: TRBV28; j_gene: TRBJ1-1; abundance: NA; CDR3nt: TGTGCCAGCAGAGGACAGGGCTTTACTGGGGCTTTCTTT; CDR3aa: CASRGQGFTGAFF
d_gene: TRBD2; v_gene: TRBV18; j_gene: TRBJ2-1; abundance: NA; CDR3nt: TGTGCCAGCTCACCACCATCGGGGGGGCGAAATGAGCAGTTCTTC; CDR3aa: CASSPPSGGRNEQFF
d_gene: TRBD1; v_gene: TRBV5-4; j_gene: TRBJ1-2; abundance: NA; CDR3nt: TGTGCCAGCAGCATTACCGGGACAGGGTTCGGCTACACCTTC; CDR3aa: CASSITGTGFGYTF
d_gene: TRBD2; v_gene: TRBV5-5; j_gene: TRBJ2-5; abundance: NA; CDR3nt: TGTGCCAGCAGTCGAACACCCGGGCTAGCGGGGTCAGAGACCCAGTACTTC; CDR3aa: CASSRTPGLAGSETQYF
d_gene: NA; v_gene: TRBV2; j_gene: TRBJ1-1; abundance: NA; CDR3nt: TGTGCCAGCAGCTTAATGACGGTGAACACTGAAGCTTTCTTT; CDR3aa: CASSLMTVNTEAFF
d_gene: NA; v_gene: TRBV6-1; j_gene: TRBJ2-7; abundance: NA; CDR3nt: TGTGCCAGCAGTGTGGGCCTAGCCCGCGAGCAGTACTTC; CDR3aa: CASSVGLAREQYF
d_gene: NA; v_gene: TRBV28; j_gene: TRBJ1-6; abundance: NA; CDR3nt: TGTGCCAGCACCAAGGGGGGGGCGTTAGGTAATTCACCCCTCCACTTT; CDR3aa: CASTKGGALGNSPLHF
d_gene: NA; v_gene: TRBV18; j_gene: TRBJ1-1; abundance: NA; CDR3nt: TGTGCCAGCTCACCTGGCCTTTGGAGTACTGAAGCTTTCTTT; CDR3aa: CASSPGLWSTEAFF
d_gene: NA; v_gene: TRBV7-9; j_gene: TRBJ2-3; abundance: NA; CDR3nt: TGTGCCAGCAGCCAAGGGGAAGCCCCGGATACGCAGTATTTT; CDR3aa: CASSQGEAPDTQYF
d_gene: NA; v_gene: TRBV2; j_gene: TRBJ2-3; abundance: NA; CDR3nt: TGTGCCAGCAGCGCTTCACCGAACACAGATACGCAGTATTTT; CDR3aa: CASSASPNTDTQYF
d_gene: NA; v_gene: TRBV20-1; j_gene: TRBJ2-1; abundance: NA; CDR3nt: TGCAGTGCTCCTACCAGATATGAGCAGTTCTTC; CDR3aa: CSAPTRYEQFF
d_gene: TRBD2; v_gene: TRBV2; j_gene: TRBJ2-5; abundance: NA; CDR3nt: TGTGCCAGCAGTGAGTTGCGGGGGGACCAAGAGACCCAGTACTTC; CDR3aa: CASSELRGDQETQYF
d_gene: TRBD2; v_gene: TRBV4-1; j_gene: TRBJ2-5; abundance: NA; CDR3nt: TGCGCCAGCAGCCAAGTGCTAGCGGGGAACCAAGAGACCCAGTACTTC; CDR3aa: CASSQVLAGNQETQYF
d_gene: NA; v_gene: TRBV7-2; j_gene: TRBJ2-3; abundance: NA; CDR3nt: TGTGCCAGCAGCTTAGACAAGCCGCCAGATACGCAGTATTTT; CDR3aa: CASSLDKPPDTQYF
d_gene: NA; v_gene: TRBV12-2; j_gene: TRBJ1-4; abundance: once; CDR3nt: TGTGCAAGTCGCTTAGAAGGTTACAGGGTTGATGAAAAACTGTTTTTT; CDR3aa: CASRLEGYRVDEKLFF
d_gene: TRBD2; v_gene: TRBV9; j_gene: TRBJ2-5; abundance: once; CDR3nt: TGTGCCAGCAGCGTAGGTCTAGCGGGGGCTATGGAGACCCAGTACTTC; CDR3aa: CASSVGLAGAMETQYF
d_gene: TRBD1; v_gene: TRBV2; j_gene: TRBJ1-1; abundance: NA; CDR3nt: TGTGCCAGCCTCACAGGGGTGGGCACTGAAGCTTTCTTT; CDR3aa: CASLTGVGTEAFF
d_gene: NA; v_gene: TRBV2; j_gene: TRBJ1-4; abundance: NA; CDR3nt: TGTGCCAGCAGTGACACAGGACACGAAAAACTGTTTTTT; CDR3aa: CASSDTGHEKLFF
d_gene: NA; v_gene: TRBV7-3; j_gene: TRBJ2-2; abundance: NA; CDR3nt: TGTGCCAGCAGCTTACTTAATGGCGCCGGGGAGCTGTTTTTT; CDR3aa: CASSLLNGAGELFF
d_gene: TRBD1; v_gene: TRBV4-1; j_gene: TRBJ1-2; abundance: NA; CDR3nt: TGCGCCAGCAGCCCGGGACAGGAAGGCTATGGCTACACCTTC; CDR3aa: CASSPGQEGYGYTF
d_gene: NA; v_gene: TRBV5-4; j_gene: TRBJ2-7; abundance: NA; CDR3nt: TGTGCCAGCAGCTCTAGGGGGGGGTCCTACGAGCAGTACTTC; CDR3aa: CASSSRGGSYEQYF
d_gene: NA; v_gene: TRBV5-4; j_gene: TRBJ2-5; abundance: NA; CDR3nt: TGTGCCAGCAGCGGACCGAGGGACCCGGCGAAAGAGACCCAGTACTTC; CDR3aa: CASSGPRDPAKETQYF
d_gene: NA; v_gene: TRBV6-5; j_gene: TRBJ1-2; abundance: few; CDR3nt: TGTGCCAGCAGCGGTGGTGGGGGCCATGGCTACACCTTC; CDR3aa: CASSGGGGHGYTF
d_gene: NA; v_gene: TRBV19; j_gene: TRBJ1-2; abundance: NA; CDR3nt: TGTGCCAGTAGAGATCAGGGCGCAGTAAAAGGCTACACCTTC; CDR3aa: CASRDQGAVKGYTF
d_gene: TRBD2; v_gene: TRBV7-3; j_gene: TRBJ2-3; abundance: NA; CDR3nt: TGTGCCAGCAGCTTAATGACTAGCGGGGCCCCGGTGACAGATACGCAGTATTTT; CDR3aa: CASSLMTSGAPVTDTQYF
d_gene: TRBD1; v_gene: TRBV10-3; j_gene: TRBJ1-5; abundance: once; CDR3nt: TGTGCCAAGAGTGAGGGGGCAGGACAGCCCCAGCATTTT; CDR3aa: CAKSEGAGQPQHF
d_gene: NA; v_gene: TRBV9; j_gene: TRBJ1-2; abundance: few; CDR3nt: TGTGCCAGCAGCGTAGGGGTGGTAAACTATGGCTACACCTTC; CDR3aa: CASSVGVVNYGYTF
d_gene: TRBD2; v_gene: TRBV7-9; j_gene: TRBJ2-1; abundance: once; CDR3nt: TGTGCCAGCAGCCGAGGAACTAGCGGGGGGCCATCTTACAATGAGCAGTTCTTC; CDR3aa: CASSRGTSGGPSYNEQFF
d_gene: TRBD2; v_gene: TRBV5-4; j_gene: TRBJ2-5; abundance: NA; CDR3nt: TGTGCCAGCAGCTTGGCCGGGAGGTTCCCAGAGACCCAGTACTTC; CDR3aa: CASSLAGRFPETQYF
d_gene: TRBD1; v_gene: TRBV29-1; j_gene: TRBJ1-2; abundance: NA; CDR3nt: TGCAGCGTTGAGGGGGGGTTTGGGACAGGAGGCGTGAGGGCCTTC; CDR3aa: CSVEGGFGTGGVRAF
d_gene: NA; v_gene: TRBV18; j_gene: TRBJ2-3; abundance: NA; CDR3nt: TGTGCCAGCTCACCTGGGGTTGTAGATACGCAGTATTTT; CDR3aa: CASSPGVVDTQYF
d_gene: TRBD2; v_gene: TRBV7-9; j_gene: TRBJ2-1; abundance: NA; CDR3nt: TGTGCCAGCAGCTCCGAGACTAGCTGGGGAAATGAGCAGTTCTTC; CDR3aa: CASSSETSWGNEQFF
d_gene: TRBD1; v_gene: TRBV19; j_gene: TRBJ1-6; abundance: NA; CDR3nt: TGTGCCAGTAGTAAATGGACAGGACAGGGTCTCCCCCTCCACTTT; CDR3aa: CASSKWTGQGLPLHF
d_gene: NA; v_gene: TRBV2; j_gene: TRBJ1-2; abundance: NA; CDR3nt: TGTGCCAGCAGTGATGTTCAGGGATGGGTCGGTGGCTACACCTTC; CDR3aa: CASSDVQGWVGGYTF